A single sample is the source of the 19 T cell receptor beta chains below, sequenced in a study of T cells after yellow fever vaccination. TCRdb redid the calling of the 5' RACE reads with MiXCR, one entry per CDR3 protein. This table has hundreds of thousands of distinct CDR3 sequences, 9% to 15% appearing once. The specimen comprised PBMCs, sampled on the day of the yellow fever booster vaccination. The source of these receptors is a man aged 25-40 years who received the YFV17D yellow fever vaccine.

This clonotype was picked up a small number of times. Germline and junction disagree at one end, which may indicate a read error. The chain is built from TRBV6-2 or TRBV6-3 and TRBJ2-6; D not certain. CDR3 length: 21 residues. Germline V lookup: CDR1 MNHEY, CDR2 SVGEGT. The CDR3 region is CASSYSQIPGRGSSGANVLTF. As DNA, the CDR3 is TGTGCCAGCAGCTACTCTCAAATACCCGGGCGCGGCAGCTCTGGGGCCAACGTCCTGACTTTC.

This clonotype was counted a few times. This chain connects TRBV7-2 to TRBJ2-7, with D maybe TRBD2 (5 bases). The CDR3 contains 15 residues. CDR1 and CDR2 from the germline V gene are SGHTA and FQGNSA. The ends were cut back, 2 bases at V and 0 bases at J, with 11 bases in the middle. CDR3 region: CASSLSGIPSYEQYF. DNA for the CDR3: TGTGCCAGCAGCTTAAGCGGAATCCCCTCCTACGAGCAGTACTTC.

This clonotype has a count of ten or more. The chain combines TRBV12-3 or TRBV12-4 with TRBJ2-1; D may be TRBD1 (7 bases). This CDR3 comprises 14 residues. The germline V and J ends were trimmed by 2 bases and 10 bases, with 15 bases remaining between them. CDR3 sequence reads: CASSLLDRRGEQFF. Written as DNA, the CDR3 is TGTGCCAGCAGTTTATTGGACAGGCGGGGCGAGCAGTTCTTC.

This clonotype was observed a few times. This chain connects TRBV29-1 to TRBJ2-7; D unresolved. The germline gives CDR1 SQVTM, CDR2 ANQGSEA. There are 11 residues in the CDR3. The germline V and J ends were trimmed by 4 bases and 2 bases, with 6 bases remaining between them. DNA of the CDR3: TGCAGCGTTGCTAGGGCCTACGAGCAGTACTTC. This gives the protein CSVARAYEQYF.

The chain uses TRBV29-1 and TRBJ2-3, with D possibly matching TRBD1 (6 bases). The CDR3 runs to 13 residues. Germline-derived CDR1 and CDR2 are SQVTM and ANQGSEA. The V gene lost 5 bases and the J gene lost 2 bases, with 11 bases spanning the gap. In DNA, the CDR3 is TGCAGCGTTAGGACAGTGCTCACAGATACGCAGTATTTT. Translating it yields CSVRTVLTDTQYF.

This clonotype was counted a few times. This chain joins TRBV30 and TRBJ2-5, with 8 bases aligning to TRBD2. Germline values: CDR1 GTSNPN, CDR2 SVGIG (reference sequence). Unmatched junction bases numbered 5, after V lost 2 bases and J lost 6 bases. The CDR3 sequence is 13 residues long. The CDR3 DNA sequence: TGTGCCTGGAGTAAAGCGGGAGCGCAGACCCAGTACTTC. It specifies CAWSKAGAQTQYF.

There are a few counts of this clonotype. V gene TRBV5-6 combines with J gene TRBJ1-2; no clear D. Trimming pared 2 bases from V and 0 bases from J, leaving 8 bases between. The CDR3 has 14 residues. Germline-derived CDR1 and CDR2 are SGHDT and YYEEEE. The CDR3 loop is CASSFRGANYGYTF. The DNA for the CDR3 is TGTGCCAGCAGCTTTCGTGGAGCTAACTATGGCTACACCTTC.

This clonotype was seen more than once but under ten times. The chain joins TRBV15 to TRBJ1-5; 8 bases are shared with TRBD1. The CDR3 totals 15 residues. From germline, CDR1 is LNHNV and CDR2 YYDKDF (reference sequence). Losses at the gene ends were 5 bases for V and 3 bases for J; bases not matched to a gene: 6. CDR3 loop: CATSWGQEVNQPQHF. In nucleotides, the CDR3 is TGTGCCACCAGCTGGGGACAGGAGGTCAATCAGCCCCAGCATTTT. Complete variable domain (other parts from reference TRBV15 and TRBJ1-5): DAMVIQNPRYQVTQFGKPVTLSCSQTLNHNVMYWYQQKSSQAPKLLFHYYDKDFNNEADTPDNFQSRRPNTSFCFLDIRSPGLGDTAMYLCATSWGQEVNQPQHFGDGTRLSIL.

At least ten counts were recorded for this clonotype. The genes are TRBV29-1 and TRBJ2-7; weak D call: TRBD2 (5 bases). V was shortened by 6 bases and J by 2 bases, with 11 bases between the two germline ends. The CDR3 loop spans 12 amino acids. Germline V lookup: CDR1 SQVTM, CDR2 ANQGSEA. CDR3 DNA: TGCAGCGTGAGCGACGGGACCTACGAGCAGTACTTC. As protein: CSVSDGTYEQYF.

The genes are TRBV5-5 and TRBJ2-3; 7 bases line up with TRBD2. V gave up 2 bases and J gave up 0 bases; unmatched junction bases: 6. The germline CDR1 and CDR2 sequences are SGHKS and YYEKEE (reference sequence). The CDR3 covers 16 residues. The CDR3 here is CASSFGGTTSTDTQYF. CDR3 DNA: TGTGCCAGCAGCTTCGGGGGGACTACTAGCACAGATACGCAGTATTTT.

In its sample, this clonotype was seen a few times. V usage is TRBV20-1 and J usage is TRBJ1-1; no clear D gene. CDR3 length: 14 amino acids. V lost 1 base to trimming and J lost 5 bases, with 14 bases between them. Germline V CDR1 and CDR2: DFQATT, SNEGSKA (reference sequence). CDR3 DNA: TGCAGTGCTAGAGTAAGACCGGCATTGACTGAAGCTTTCTTT. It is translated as CSARVRPALTEAFF.

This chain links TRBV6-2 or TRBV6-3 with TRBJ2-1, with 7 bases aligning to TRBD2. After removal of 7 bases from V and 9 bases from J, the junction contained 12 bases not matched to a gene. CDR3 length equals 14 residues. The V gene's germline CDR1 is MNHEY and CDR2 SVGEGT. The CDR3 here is CASIPPSGIGEQFF. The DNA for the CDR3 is TGTGCCAGCATTCCCCCCAGCGGGATCGGTGAGCAGTTCTTC.

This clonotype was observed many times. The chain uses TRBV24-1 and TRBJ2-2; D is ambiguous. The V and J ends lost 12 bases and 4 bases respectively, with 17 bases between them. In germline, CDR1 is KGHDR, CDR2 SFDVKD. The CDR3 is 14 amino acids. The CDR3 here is CAAGEGVGTGELFF. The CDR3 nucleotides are TGTGCCGCTGGAGAAGGAGTGGGCACCGGGGAGCTGTTTTTT.

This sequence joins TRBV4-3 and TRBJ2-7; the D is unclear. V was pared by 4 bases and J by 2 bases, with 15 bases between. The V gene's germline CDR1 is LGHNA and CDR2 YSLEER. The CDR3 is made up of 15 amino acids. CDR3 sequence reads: CASSPSGLWAYEQYF. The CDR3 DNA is TGCGCCAGCAGCCCGTCCGGTTTGTGGGCCTACGAGCAGTACTTC.

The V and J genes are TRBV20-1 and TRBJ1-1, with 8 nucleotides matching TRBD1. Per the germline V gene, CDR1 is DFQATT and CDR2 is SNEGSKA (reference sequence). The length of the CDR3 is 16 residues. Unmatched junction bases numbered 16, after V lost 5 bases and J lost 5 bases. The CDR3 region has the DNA TGCAGTGCTCAGACGAACAGGGGGGGAGTGTATACTGAAGCTTTCTTT. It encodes CSAQTNRGGVYTEAFF.

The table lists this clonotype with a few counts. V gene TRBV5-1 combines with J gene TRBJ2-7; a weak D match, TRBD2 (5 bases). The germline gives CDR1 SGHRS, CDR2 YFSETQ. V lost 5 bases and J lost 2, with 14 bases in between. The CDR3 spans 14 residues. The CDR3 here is CASSSGSGPYEQYF. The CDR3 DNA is TGCGCCAGCAGTAGTGGAAGCGGTCCCTACGAGCAGTACTTC.

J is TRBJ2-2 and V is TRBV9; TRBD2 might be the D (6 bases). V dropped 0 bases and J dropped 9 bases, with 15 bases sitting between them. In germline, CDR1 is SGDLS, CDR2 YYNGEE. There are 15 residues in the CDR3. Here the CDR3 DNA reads TGTGCCAGCAGCGTAGAGGAGGGAGAAGGTCGGGAGCTGTTTTTT. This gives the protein CASSVEEGEGRELFF. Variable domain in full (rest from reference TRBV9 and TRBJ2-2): DSGVTQTPKHLITATGQRVTLRCSPRSGDLSVYWYQQSLDQGLQFLIQYYNGEERAKGNILERFSAQQFPDLHSELNLSSLELGDSALYFCASSVEEGEGRELFFGEGSRLTVL.

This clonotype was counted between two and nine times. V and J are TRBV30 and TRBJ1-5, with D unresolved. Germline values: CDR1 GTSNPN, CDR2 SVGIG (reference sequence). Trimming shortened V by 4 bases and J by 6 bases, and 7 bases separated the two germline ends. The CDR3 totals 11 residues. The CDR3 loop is CAWIESQPQHF. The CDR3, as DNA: TGTGCCTGGATCGAATCTCAGCCCCAGCATTTT.

CDR3 sequence: CASSTSGRPDEQFF. CDR3 coding DNA: TGTGCCAGTTCGACTAGCGGGAGACCCGATGAGCAGTTCTTC. The V call is TRBV12-3 or TRBV12-4, the J call TRBJ2-1; TRBD2 matches at 12 bases. The CDR3 totals 14 residues. Unmatched junction bases numbered 8, after V lost 9 bases and J lost 8 bases.